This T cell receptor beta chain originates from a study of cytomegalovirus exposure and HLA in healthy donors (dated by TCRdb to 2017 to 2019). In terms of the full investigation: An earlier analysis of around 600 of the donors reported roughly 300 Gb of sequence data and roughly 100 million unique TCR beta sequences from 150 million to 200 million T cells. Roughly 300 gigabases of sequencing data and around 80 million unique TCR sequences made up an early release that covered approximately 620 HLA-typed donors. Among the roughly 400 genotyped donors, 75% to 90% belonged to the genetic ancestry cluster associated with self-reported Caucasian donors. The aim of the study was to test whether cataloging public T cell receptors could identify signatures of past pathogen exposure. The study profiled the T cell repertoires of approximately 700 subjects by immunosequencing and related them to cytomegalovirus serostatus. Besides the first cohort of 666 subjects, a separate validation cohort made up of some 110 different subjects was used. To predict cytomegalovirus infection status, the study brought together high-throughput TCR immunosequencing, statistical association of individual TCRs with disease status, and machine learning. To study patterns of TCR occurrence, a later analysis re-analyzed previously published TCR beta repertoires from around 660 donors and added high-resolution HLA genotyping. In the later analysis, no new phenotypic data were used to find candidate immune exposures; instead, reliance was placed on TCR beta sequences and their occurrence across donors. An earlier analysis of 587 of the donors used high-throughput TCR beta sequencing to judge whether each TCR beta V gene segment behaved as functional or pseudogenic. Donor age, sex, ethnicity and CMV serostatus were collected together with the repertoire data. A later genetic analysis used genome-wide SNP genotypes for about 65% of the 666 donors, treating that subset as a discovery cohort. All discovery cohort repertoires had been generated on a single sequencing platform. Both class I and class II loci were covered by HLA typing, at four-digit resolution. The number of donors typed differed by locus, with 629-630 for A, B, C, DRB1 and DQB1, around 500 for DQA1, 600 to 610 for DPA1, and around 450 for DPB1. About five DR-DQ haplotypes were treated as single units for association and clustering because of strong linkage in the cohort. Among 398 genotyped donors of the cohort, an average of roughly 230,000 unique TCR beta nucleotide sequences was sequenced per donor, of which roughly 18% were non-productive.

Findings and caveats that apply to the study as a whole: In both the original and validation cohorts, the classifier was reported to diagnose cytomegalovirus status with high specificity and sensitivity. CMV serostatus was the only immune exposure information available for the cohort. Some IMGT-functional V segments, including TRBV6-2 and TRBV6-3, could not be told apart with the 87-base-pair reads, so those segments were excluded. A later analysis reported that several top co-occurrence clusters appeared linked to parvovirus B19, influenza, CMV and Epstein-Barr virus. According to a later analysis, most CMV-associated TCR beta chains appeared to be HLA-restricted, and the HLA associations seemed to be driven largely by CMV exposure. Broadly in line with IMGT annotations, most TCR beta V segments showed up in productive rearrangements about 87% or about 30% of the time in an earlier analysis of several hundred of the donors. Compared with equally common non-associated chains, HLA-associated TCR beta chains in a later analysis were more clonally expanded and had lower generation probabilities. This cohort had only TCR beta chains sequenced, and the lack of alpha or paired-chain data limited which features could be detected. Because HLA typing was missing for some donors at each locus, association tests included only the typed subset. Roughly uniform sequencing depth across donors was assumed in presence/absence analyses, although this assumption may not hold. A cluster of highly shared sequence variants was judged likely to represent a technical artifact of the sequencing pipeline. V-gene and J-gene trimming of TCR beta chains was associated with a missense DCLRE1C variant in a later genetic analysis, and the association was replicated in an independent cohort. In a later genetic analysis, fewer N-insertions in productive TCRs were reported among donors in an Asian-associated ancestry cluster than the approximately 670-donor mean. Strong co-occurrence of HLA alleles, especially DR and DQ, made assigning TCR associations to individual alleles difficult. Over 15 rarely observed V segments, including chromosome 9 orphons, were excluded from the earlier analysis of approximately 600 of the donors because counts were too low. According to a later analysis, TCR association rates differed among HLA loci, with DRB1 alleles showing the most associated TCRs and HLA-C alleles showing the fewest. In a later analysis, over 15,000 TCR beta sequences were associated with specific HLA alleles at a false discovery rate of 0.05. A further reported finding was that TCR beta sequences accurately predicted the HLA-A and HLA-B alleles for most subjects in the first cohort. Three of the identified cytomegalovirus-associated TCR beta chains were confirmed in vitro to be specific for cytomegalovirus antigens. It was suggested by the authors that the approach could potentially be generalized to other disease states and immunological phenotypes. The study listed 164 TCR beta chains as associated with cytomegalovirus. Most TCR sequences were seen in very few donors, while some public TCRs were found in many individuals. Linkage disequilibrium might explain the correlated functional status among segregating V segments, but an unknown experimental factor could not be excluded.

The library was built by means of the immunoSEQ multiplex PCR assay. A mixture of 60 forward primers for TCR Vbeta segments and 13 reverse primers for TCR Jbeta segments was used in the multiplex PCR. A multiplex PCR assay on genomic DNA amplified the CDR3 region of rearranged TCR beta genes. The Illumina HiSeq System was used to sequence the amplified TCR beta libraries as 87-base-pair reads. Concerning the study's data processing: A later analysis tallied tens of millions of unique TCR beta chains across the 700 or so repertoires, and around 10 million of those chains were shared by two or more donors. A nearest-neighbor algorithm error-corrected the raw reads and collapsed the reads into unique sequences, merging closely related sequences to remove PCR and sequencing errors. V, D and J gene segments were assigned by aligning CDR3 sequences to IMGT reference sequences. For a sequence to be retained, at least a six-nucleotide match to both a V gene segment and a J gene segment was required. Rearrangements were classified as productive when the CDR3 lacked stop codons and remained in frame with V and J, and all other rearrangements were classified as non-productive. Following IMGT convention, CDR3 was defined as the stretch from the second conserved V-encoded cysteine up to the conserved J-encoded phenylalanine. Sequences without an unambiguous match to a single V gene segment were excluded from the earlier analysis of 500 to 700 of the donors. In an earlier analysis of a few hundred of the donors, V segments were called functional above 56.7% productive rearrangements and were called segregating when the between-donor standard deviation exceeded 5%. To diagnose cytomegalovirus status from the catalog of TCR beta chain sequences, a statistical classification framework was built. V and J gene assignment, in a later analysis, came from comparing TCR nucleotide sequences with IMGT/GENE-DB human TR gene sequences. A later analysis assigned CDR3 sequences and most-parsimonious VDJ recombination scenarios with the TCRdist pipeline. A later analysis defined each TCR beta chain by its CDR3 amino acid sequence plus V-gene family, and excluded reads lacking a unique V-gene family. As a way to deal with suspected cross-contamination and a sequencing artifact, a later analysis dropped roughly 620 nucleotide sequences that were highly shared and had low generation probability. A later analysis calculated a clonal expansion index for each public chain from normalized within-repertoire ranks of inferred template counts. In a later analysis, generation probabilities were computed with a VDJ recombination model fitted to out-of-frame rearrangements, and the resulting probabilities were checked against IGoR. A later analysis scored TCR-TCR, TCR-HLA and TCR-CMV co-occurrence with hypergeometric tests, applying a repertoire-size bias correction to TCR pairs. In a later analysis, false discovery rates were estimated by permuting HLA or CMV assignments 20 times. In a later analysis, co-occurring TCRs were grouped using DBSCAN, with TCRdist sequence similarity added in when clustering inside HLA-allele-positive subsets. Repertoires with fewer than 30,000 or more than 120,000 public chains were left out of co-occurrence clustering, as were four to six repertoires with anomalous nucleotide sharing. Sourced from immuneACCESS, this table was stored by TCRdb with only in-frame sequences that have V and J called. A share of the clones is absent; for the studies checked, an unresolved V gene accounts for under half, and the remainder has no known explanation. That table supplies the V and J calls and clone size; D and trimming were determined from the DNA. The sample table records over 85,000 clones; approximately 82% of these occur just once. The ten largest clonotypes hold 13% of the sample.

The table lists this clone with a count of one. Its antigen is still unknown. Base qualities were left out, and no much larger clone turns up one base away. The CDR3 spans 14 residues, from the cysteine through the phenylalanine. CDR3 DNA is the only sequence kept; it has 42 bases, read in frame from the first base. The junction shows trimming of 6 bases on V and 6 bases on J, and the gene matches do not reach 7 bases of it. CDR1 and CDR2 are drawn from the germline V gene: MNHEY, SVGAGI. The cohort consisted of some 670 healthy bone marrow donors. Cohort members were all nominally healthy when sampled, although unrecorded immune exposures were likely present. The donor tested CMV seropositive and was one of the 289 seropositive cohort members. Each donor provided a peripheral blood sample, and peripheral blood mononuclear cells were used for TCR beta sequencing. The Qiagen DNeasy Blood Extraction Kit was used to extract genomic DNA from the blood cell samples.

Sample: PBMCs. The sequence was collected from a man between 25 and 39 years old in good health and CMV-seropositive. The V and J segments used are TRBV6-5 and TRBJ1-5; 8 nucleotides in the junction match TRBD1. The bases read TGTGCCAGCAGACGGACAGGGTTGGTTCAGCCCCAGCATTTT. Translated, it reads CASRRTGLVQPQHF.